One and the same sample provided the 20 T cell receptor beta chains below, sequenced in a study of blood T cell repertoires in COVID-19 (dated by TCRdb to the early 2020s). The library was obtained by the immunoSEQ multiplex PCR assay. TCRdb holds this immuneACCESS table with in-frame rearrangements only. Some clones are missing; in checked studies, unresolved V genes explain under half, and the rest has no known cause. The sample profile shows approximately 120,000 clones; 70% to 85% of them were found once. The ten largest clones capture 7% to 9% of the sample. The specimen was peripheral blood. These receptors were taken from a woman of 80 years or more with active or convalescent COVID-19.

This clone showed up just a few times. The CDR3 region is CASSQGTSGAAYNEQFF. CDR3 nucleotide sequence: TGTGCCAGCAGCCAAGGGACTAGCGGGGCCGCGTACAATGAGCAGTTCTTC. The V and J genes are TRBV3-1 (or the pseudogene TRBV3-2) and TRBJ2-1, with 12 bases identical to TRBD2. This CDR3 comprises 17 residues. CDR1 is LGHDT and CDR2 is YNNKEL in the germline V gene (reference sequence). V lost 1 base and J lost 4; bases outside the gene matches: 5.

V gene TRBV28 combines with J gene TRBJ1-2; tentative D call: TRBD1 (6 bases). Trimming shortened V by 1 base and J by 5 bases, and 17 bases separated the two germline ends. Germline CDR1 reads MDHEN; CDR2 reads SYDVKM. This CDR3 spans 16 amino acids. CDR3 region: CASSLSGALFLYGYTF. DNA of the CDR3: TGTGCCAGCAGTTTATCAGGGGCTTTGTTTCTGTATGGCTACACCTTC.

The chain carries TRBV9 and TRBJ2-2; no clear D. Trimming left V 3 bases short and J 5 bases short, with 2 bases between. In germline, CDR1 is SGDLS, CDR2 YYNGEE. CDR3 length: 11 residues. In nucleotides, the CDR3 is TGTGCCAGCAGCGCAACCGGGGAGCTGTTTTTT. Protein: CASSATGELFF.

This chain connects TRBV6-1 to TRBJ1-2, with 8 bases fitting TRBD1. CDR1 and CDR2 (germline): MNHNS, SASEGT. CDR3 length: 18 amino acids. J lost 5 bases, V lost 1 base, and 15 bases had no gene match. The CDR3 nucleotides are TGTGCCAGCAGTGAAGTAGGGGCAGGGGGCGCAGATGGATATGGCTACACCTTC. Translating gives CASSEVGAGGADGYGYTF.

The CDR3 region has the DNA TGCGCCAGCAGCCAAGATCAGGCAGCGGGAGAGGCCAATGAGCAGTTCTTC. This codes for CASSQDQAAGEANEQFF. The chain couples TRBV4-1 to TRBJ2-1; 8 nucleotides line up with TRBD2. From germline, CDR1 is MGHRA and CDR2 YSYEKL. With 0 bases clipped from V and 6 bases from J, the junction kept 10 bases outside the gene matches. The CDR3 has 17 residues.

This clone was seen once. The chain is built from TRBV12-3 or TRBV12-4 and TRBJ2-7; maybe TRBD2 (5 bases). The V end was cut by 7 bases, the J end by 4 bases, with 14 bases between. CDR3 size: 13 residues. Here the CDR3 DNA reads TGTGCCAGCAATTGGCATCGGGATTACGAGCAGTACTTC. The encoded protein is CASNWHRDYEQYF.

This chain uses TRBV19 with TRBJ2-2; TRBD1 matches at 8 bases. This CDR3 region has 14 residues. Germline loops: CDR1 LNHDA, CDR2 SQIVND (reference sequence). Trimming took 6 bases from V and 5 from J; bases not matched to a gene: 5. The CDR3 sequence: CASRGTGATGELFF. The DNA for the CDR3 is TGTGCCAGTAGGGGGACAGGCGCTACCGGGGAGCTGTTTTTT. The full variable domain, rest sourced from reference TRBV19 and TRBJ2-2, is DGGITQSPKYLFRKEGQNVTLSCEQNLNHDAMYWYRQDPGQGLRLIYYSQIVNDFQKGDIAEGYSVSREKKESFPLTVTSAQKNPTAFYLCASRGTGATGELFFGEGSRLTVL.

This rearrangement joins TRBV19 to TRBJ1-3, with a tentative D call TRBD1 (5 bases). This CDR3 has 11 amino acids. Trimming removed 3 bases from V and 15 bases from J, with 12 bases in between. Germline V gene data show CDR1 as LNHDA and CDR2 as SQIVND (reference sequence). The DNA of the CDR3 is TGTGCCAGTAGTATGATGGACACTTCATATTTT. Protein sequence: CASSMMDTSYF.

This clone was seen a single time. The chain links TRBV9 to TRBJ2-1, with D possibly TRBD2 on 5 matching bases. V shed 4 bases and J shed 4 bases, with 9 bases lying between them. CDR3 length: 13 amino acids. Looked up from germline, CDR1 is SGDLS and CDR2 is YYNGEE. In DNA form, the CDR3 reads TGTGCCAGCAGCCCGAGGGCTTACAATGAGCAGTTCTTC. Translated, it gives CASSPRAYNEQFF.

The chain has TRBV12-2 and TRBJ1-3; the table's D call, TRBD1, has no DNA check behind it. TRBV12-2 is shown as a pseudogene. The CDR3 consists of 18 residues. Here the CDR3 reads CASRLGKTQGNSGNTIYF. CDR3 nucleotide sequence: TGTGCAAGTCGCTTAGGTAAAACACAGGGGAACTCTGGAAACACCATATATTTT.

The V and J genes are TRBV19 and TRBJ2-3, with 9 bases aligning to TRBD2. Germline V gene data show CDR1 as LNHDA and CDR2 as SQIVND (reference sequence). J was trimmed by 3 bases and V by 1 base; bases with no gene match: 8. CDR3 length: 17 amino acids. The CDR3 loop is CASSIGASGAITDTQYF. The CDR3 coding sequence is TGTGCCAGTAGTATAGGGGCTAGCGGGGCAATTACAGATACGCAGTATTTT. Full variable domain (outside the CDR3, taken from reference TRBV19 and TRBJ2-3): DGGITQSPKYLFRKEGQNVTLSCEQNLNHDAMYWYRQDPGQGLRLIYYSQIVNDFQKGDIAEGYSVSREKKESFPLTVTSAQKNPTAFYLCASSIGASGAITDTQYFGPGTRLTVL.

This clone was counted once. The chain links TRBV10-3 to TRBJ1-1, with TRBD1 matching over 7 bases. V was clipped by 10 bases and J by 1 base; unmatched bases: 6. This CDR3 contains 13 residues. CDR1 and CDR2 from the germline V gene are ENHRY and SYGVKD. DNA for the CDR3: TGTGCCACCCACAGGGGTCCGAACACTGAAGCTTTCTTT. This sequence encodes CATHRGPNTEAFF.

The CDR3 here is CASSTAYEQYF. CDR3 bases: TGTGCCAGCAGTACGGCCTACGAGCAGTACTTC. The chain recombines TRBV12-3 or TRBV12-4 with TRBJ2-7; D is ambiguous. V lost 5 bases to trimming and J lost 2 bases, with 4 bases between them. The CDR3 has 11 amino acids.

The chain combines TRBV19 with TRBJ1-5; possibly TRBD1 for D (5 bases). CDR3 length: 14 amino acids. The V gene lost 0 bases and the J gene lost 6 bases, with 9 bases spanning the gap. CDR1 LNHDA and CDR2 SQIVND come from the germline V gene (reference sequence). CDR3 sequence reads: CASSIEGVGQPQHF. The CDR3 bases are TGTGCCAGTAGTATAGAAGGGGTCGGTCAGCCCCAGCATTTT.

The chain combines TRBV27 with TRBJ2-2, with TRBD2 as a possible D gene (5 bases). V lost 7 bases to trimming and J lost 0 bases, with 18 bases between them. The CDR3 is 17 residues long. CDR1 and CDR2 (germline): MNHEY, SMNVEV (reference sequence). As DNA, the CDR3 is TGTGCCAGCATTCCCCCCGGGGTGGCTGCGAACACCGGGGAGCTGTTTTTT. As protein: CASIPPGVAANTGELFF.

V is TRBV7-6 and J is TRBJ2-2; D remains unclear. Germline CDR1 SGHVS, CDR2 FNYEAQ. V shed 1 base and J shed 0 bases, with 9 bases lying between them. The CDR3 is 16 residues long. The CDR3 here is CASSLEYGSNTGELFF. The DNA for the CDR3 is TGTGCCAGCAGCTTAGAGTACGGTTCGAACACCGGGGAGCTGTTTTTT.

The J gene is TRBJ1-1, the V gene TRBV20-1; D is unresolved. Germline lookup yields CDR1 DFQATT and CDR2 SNEGSKA (reference sequence). Trimming removed 0 bases at V and 10 bases at J, with 9 bases between. CDR3 length equals 11 residues. CDR3 coding DNA: TGCAGTGCTAGAGATCGGTCGAGAGCTTTCTTT. It encodes CSARDRSRAFF.

The chain combines TRBV7-3 with TRBJ2-3; 11 bases line up with TRBD2. Trimming removed 0 bases from V and 2 bases from J; junction bases left unmatched: 4. Germline CDR1 and CDR2: SGHTA and FQGTGA. This CDR3 has 17 amino acids. The CDR3 loop is CASSLTSGRVPTDTQYF. CDR3 bases: TGTGCCAGCAGCTTAACTAGCGGGAGGGTACCCACAGATACGCAGTATTTT.

V gene TRBV5-6 combines with J gene TRBJ1-5; a possible D gene is TRBD1 (6 bases). Trimming took 2 bases from V and 4 from J, leaving 19 bases between them. Germline-derived CDR1 and CDR2 are SGHDT and YYEEEE. The CDR3 is 17 residues long. The CDR3, as DNA: TGTGCCAGCAGCTTTTACGGGGCTGGAACAGGGAATCAGCCCCAGCATTTT. Amino acid sequence: CASSFYGAGTGNQPQHF.

This chain connects TRBV5-1 to TRBJ2-6; 11 bases are a match to TRBD2. Germline values: CDR1 SGHRS, CDR2 YFSETQ. This CDR3 is built from 15 residues. J gave up 4 bases and V 3 bases, and 0 bases lay outside the gene matches. CDR3 sequence reads: CASSWTSGGANVLTF. CDR3 nucleotides: TGCGCCAGCAGCTGGACTAGCGGGGGGGCCAACGTCCTGACTTTC.